This T cell receptor (beta chain) was sequenced during a study of blood T cell repertoires in COVID-19. Study-wide context: There were acute and convalescent COVID-19 samples, and they came from the United States, Italy and Spain. Sources were T cells, B-cell-depleted T cells, or PBMCs; the material itself was cDNA or gDNA.

How the authors handled the data: Amplification of reference gene primers provided the estimated nucleated cell counts. The repertoire was sequenced with immunoSEQ multiplex PCR; TCRdb's copy has only in-frame clones and lacks some. That table gives V, J and clone size, and the DNA gave D and trimming. The sample lists under 250,000 clones; about 88% were seen once. V gave up 4 bases and J gave up 4 bases, with 15 bases separating them. This CDR3 has 15 residues. Per the germline V gene, CDR1 is SGHRS and CDR2 is YFSETQ. The TCR sequence derives from a woman aged 40 to 55 with acute or convalescent COVID-19. This sequence joins TRBV5-1 and TRBJ2-1, with D hard to call. The sequencing input was peripheral blood. The CDR3 bases are TGCGCCAGCAGCCGGGTCTGGTGGGTTTACAATGAGCAGTTCTTC. Translated, it gives CASSRVWWVYNEQFF.